This T cell receptor beta chain was identified in a study of glioma-infiltrating T cells after dendritic cell vaccination (dated by TCRdb to about 2016). Turning to the overall study: A cohort of 15 glioblastoma patients from Phase I and II dendritic cell vaccination trials was included, of whom 9 were newly diagnosed and 6 had recurrent disease. In glioblastoma patients vaccinated with dendritic cells, deep sequencing of TCR beta CDR3 regions served to measure tumor-infiltrating lymphocyte content and to compare repertoires between tumor and blood. Each patient got three intradermal injections of the dendritic cell vaccine, spaced at biweekly intervals, in the arm below the axilla. TCR sequencing metrics, including TIL content and tumor-blood repertoire overlap, were correlated with survival after dendritic cell vaccination. Patients received autologous tumor lysate-pulsed dendritic cell vaccination between the early 2000s and the early 2010s. To make the vaccine, monocyte-derived dendritic cells were cultured for six to eight days with IL-4 and GM-CSF and then pulsed overnight with autologous tumor lysate.

Regarding this clone: Its antigen remains unidentified. One junction end disagrees with the germline gene, perhaps due to a read error. The sample has other DNA sequences that encode this CDR3 too.

Overall results and qualifications from the work: The three-group TCR overlap response model was characterized as speculative, and prospective validation of the model was stated to be required. After dendritic cell vaccination, a higher estimated pretreatment TIL content predicted longer time to progression and longer overall survival. No direct relationship between TCR clonality and survival was found, suggesting a diverse polyclonal response may matter. The cohort was small and heterogeneous, and full blood and tumor sets were available for few patients, with initial-recurrent tumor pairs available for even fewer patients.

From a lookup of the germline V gene, CDR1 and CDR2 are SNHLY and FYNNEI. The CDR3 runs 14 residues from the cysteine to the phenylalanine. Of all the DNA, just the CDR3 is kept, 42 bases in frame from base 1. TCRB CDR3 regions were amplified from about 2 ug genomic DNA, or all available DNA if less, using the immunoSEQ assay. Multiplex PCR used 60 forward primers for TCR V beta segments and 13 reverse primers for J beta segments. Synthetic control templates were spiked into each sample at limiting dilution to estimate reads per starting template. Sequencing produced 87 bp reads on the Illumina HiSeq System. The authors' analysis ran thus. PCR and sequencing errors were removed by a nearest neighbor algorithm that merged closely related sequences. TCR overlap was measured as the percentage of unique tumor TCR beta sequences also present in the same patient's peripheral blood. The table comes from immuneACCESS by way of TCRdb, which keeps in-frame sequences with V and J called. Part of the clones is missing from these tables; in studies checked, under half for an unresolved V gene and the rest for unknown reasons. That table furnishes V, J and clone size, whereas the DNA furnished D and trimming. This sample holds some 110,000 clones; 85% to 90% were observed only once. Jointly, the top ten make up more than 2.5% of the sample.

In light of the paper, this sample's time point label describes: after dendritic cell vaccination, including at tumor progression/relapse. Selection of patients required sufficient residual fresh-frozen tumor tissue and over two years of available survival data. None of the glioblastoma patients carried an isocitrate dehydrogenase mutation, although molecular status otherwise varied. PBMC were collected before vaccination, two weeks after the third vaccination, and at tumor progression when it occurred. The Qiagen DNeasy Blood extraction Kit was used for extraction of genomic DNA. The sample consisted of blood, taken after dendritic cell vaccination. This clonotype was sampled from a human donor with glioblastoma. In this chain, TRBV2 is recombined with TRBJ2-4; the D gene is perhaps TRBD1, on 5 matching bases. CDR3 reads: CASSPGLAKNIQYF. The DNA sequence is given as TGCGCCAGCAGTCCAGGGTTAGCCAAAAACATTCAGTACTTC.